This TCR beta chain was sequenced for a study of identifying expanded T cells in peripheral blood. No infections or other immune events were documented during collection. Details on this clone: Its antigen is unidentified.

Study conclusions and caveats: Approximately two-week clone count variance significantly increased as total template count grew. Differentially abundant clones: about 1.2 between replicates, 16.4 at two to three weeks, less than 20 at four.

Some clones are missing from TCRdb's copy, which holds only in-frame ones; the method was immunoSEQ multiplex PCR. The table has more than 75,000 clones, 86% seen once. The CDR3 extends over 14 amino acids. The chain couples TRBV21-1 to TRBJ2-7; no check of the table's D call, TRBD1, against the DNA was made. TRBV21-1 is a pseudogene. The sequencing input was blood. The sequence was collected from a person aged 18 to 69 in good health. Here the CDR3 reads CASSKGGRVNEQYF. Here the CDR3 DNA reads TGTGCCAGCAGCAAAGGCGGCAGGGTAAACGAGCAGTACTTC.